Shown below are 31 T cell receptor beta chains from a single sample sequenced in a study of T cell responses to AZD1222 COVID-19 vaccine. The protocol was immunoSEQ multiplex PCR, while the TCRdb copy is restricted to in-frame clones and leaves out a portion. The sample has 150,000 to 200,000 clones; around 92% are singletons. The sample here was peripheral blood, taken on day 0 of AZD1222 vaccination. The receptors originated from an adult in good health.

The rearrangement links TRBV27 to TRBJ2-7, with a weak D call TRBD1 (5 bases). The CDR3 is 15 amino acids. Trimming stripped 6 bases from V and 1 base from J, with 16 bases between. Germline values: CDR1 MNHEY, CDR2 SMNVEV (reference sequence). The CDR3 DNA reads as TGTGCCAGCAGCACCACGACAGTCAATTCCTACGAGCAGTACTTC. This sequence encodes CASSTTTVNSYEQYF.

CDR3 coding DNA: TGTGCCAGCAGTGCCGGGACCGAGAATCAGCCCCAGCATTTT. It codes for CASSAGTENQPQHF. The chain is built from TRBV6-4 and TRBJ1-5, with a weak D call TRBD1 (5 bases). The germline gives CDR1 MRHNA, CDR2 SNTAGT. The CDR3 is made up of 14 amino acids. V lost 4 bases and J 4 bases, leaving 11 bases between the germline ends.

Note on this clone: Other DNA sequences of this sample code for an identical CDR3. The rearrangement links TRBV4-2 to TRBJ2-1; 10 bases fit TRBD2. Per the germline V gene, CDR1 is LGHNA and CDR2 is YNFKEQ. V lost 0 bases to trimming and J lost 7 bases; unmatched junction nucleotides: 6. The CDR3 contains 16 residues. The CDR3 reads CASSQEASGRGNEQFF. The CDR3 coding sequence is TGTGCCAGCAGCCAAGAAGCTAGCGGGAGAGGTAATGAGCAGTTCTTC.

This clone appeared a single time. Written as DNA, the CDR3 is TGTGCCAGCAGCTTATCGCCGGGGCTCTATGGCTACACCTTC. This codes for CASSLSPGLYGYTF. This chain joins TRBV7-9 and TRBJ1-2, with D possibly being TRBD1 (5 bases). CDR1 and CDR2 (germline): SEHNR, FQNEAQ (reference sequence). CDR3 length: 14 residues. V shed 2 bases and J shed 4 bases, with 11 bases lying between them.

The V call is TRBV2, the J call TRBJ1-4; weak D call: TRBD1 (5 bases). CDR3 size: 14 residues. V lost 6 bases and J lost 4, with 12 bases in between. Germline values: CDR1 SNHLY, CDR2 FYNNEI. The CDR3 region has the DNA TGTGCCAGCAGAGCGACAGCTAATAATGAAAAACTGTTTTTT. Its translation: CASRATANNEKLFF.

The chain recombines TRBV24-1 with TRBJ1-5; maybe TRBD1 (6 bases). CDR1 and CDR2 from the germline V gene are KGHDR and SFDVKD. Trimming shortened V by 5 bases and J by 8 bases, and 12 bases separated the two germline ends. CDR3 length: 13 residues. CDR3 DNA sequence: TGTGCCACCAGTGCCAGGGGAGCGGAGCCCCAGCATTTT. It encodes CATSARGAEPQHF.

J is TRBJ1-1 and V is TRBV6-5, with D possibly TRBD1 on 6 matching bases. This CDR3 is built from 16 residues. V lost 2 bases and J lost 1, with 14 bases in between. Per germline, CDR1 MNHEY and CDR2 SVGAGI. The CDR3 sequence: CASSYDGGGRNTEAFF. In DNA form, the CDR3 reads TGTGCCAGCAGTTACGACGGTGGGGGCCGGAACACTGAAGCTTTCTTT.

The chain is built from TRBV6-5 and TRBJ2-7; D unresolved. Germline-derived CDR1 and CDR2 are MNHEY and SVGAGI. Between the trimmed V and J ends, which lost 3 bases and 3 bases, there was a span of 18 bases. There are 16 residues in the CDR3. The CDR3 DNA reads TGTGCCAGCAGTTATTCCACCGCCCCCTTTAGCTACGAGCAGTACTTC. Protein product: CASSYSTAPFSYEQYF.

CDR3 nucleotides: TGTGCCAGCAGTGCTAGTCCCGGGAACACTGAAGCTTTCTTT. Its translation: CASSASPGNTEAFF. The chain employs TRBV9 and TRBJ1-1, with no clear D. The CDR3 sequence is 14 residues long. Germline V gene lookup returns CDR1 SGDLS and CDR2 YYNGEE. Trimming took off 5 bases at V and 1 base at J, with 12 bases between the two ends.

The J gene is TRBJ1-5, the V gene TRBV12-3 or TRBV12-4, with 7 bases identical to TRBD1. The CDR3 consists of 13 residues. Germline trimming cut 6 bases from V and 8 bases from J; bases unmatched to any gene: 7. The CDR3: CASRTDRVEPQHF. As DNA, the CDR3 is TGTGCCAGCAGGACAGACAGGGTCGAGCCCCAGCATTTT.

This sequence joins TRBV4-1 and TRBJ1-1, with D hard to call. CDR1 is MGHRA and CDR2 is YSYEKL in the germline V gene. The germline V and J ends were trimmed by 3 bases and 5 bases, with 10 bases remaining between them. The CDR3 extends over 13 amino acids. The CDR3 sequence: CASSQNSGTEAFF. The CDR3 DNA reads as TGCGCCAGCAGCCAGAACAGCGGAACTGAAGCTTTCTTT.

The gene calls are TRBV4-1 and TRBJ1-1; no clear D gene. Germline-derived CDR1 and CDR2 are MGHRA and YSYEKL. The V end was cut by 1 base, the J end by 6 bases, with 6 bases between. The CDR3 contains 12 residues. CDR3 loop: CASSQGTSEAFF. The DNA for the CDR3 is TGCGCCAGCAGCCAAGGGACCTCTGAAGCTTTCTTT.

This clone was picked up one time. V and J are TRBV11-2 and TRBJ1-1, with 7 bases that match TRBD1. Germline CDR1 reads SGHAT; CDR2 reads FQNNGV. The CDR3 runs to 15 residues. V gave up 5 bases and J gave up 9 bases; unmatched junction bases: 15. CDR3 sequence: CASSLRPQGGTQAFF. As DNA, the CDR3 is TGTGCCAGCAGCCTACGACCGCAGGGGGGTACGCAAGCTTTCTTT.

The rearrangement joins TRBV6-5 to TRBJ1-5; 9 nucleotides line up with TRBD1. The junction had 4 bases not matched to a gene; V was cut back by 6 bases and J by 4 bases. CDR3 length: 14 amino acids. Germline loops: CDR1 MNHEY, CDR2 SVGAGI. CDR3 residues: CASRSGTGNQPQHF. The DNA of the CDR3 is TGTGCCAGCAGATCCGGGACAGGGAATCAGCCCCAGCATTTT.

The V call is TRBV3-1 (or the pseudogene TRBV3-2), the J call TRBJ1-1; TRBD1 agrees at 8 bases. CDR3 size: 15 residues. Germline CDR1 and CDR2: LGHDT and YNNKEL (reference sequence). V shed 0 bases, J shed 6 bases, and the junction held 6 bases outside the gene matches. This CDR3 is CASSQDGTGGSEAFF. The CDR3 region has the DNA TGTGCCAGCAGCCAAGATGGGACAGGAGGATCTGAAGCTTTCTTT.

This clone came up once. The chain employs TRBV13 and TRBJ1-6, with 7 bases identical to TRBD1. This CDR3 has 15 amino acids. V gave up 3 bases and J gave up 8 bases; unmatched junction bases: 7. Germline CDR1 reads PRHDT; CDR2 reads FYEKMQ (reference sequence). The CDR3 DNA follows: TGTGCCAGCAGCTTCACCGGGACAGCGGATTCACCCCTCCACTTT. Translated, it gives CASSFTGTADSPLHF.

This clone was counted once. DNA of the CDR3: TGCGCCAGCAGTGAGGGGCCCGAGCAGTACTTC. It specifies CASSEGPEQYF. The chain is built from TRBV10-2 and TRBJ2-7; D gene ambiguous. Germline CDR1 is WSHSY and CDR2 is SAAADI. Trimming took off 2 bases at V and 6 bases at J, with 5 bases between the two ends. CDR3 size: 11 residues.

This chain's CDR3 is CASTRGNTGELFF. CDR3 coding DNA: TGTGCCAGCACGAGGGGGAACACCGGGGAGCTGTTTTTT. This sequence joins TRBV12-3 or TRBV12-4 and TRBJ2-2; the D gene could be TRBD1 or TRBD2 (5 bases each). The CDR3 runs 13 residues. Trimming left V 7 bases short and J 1 base short, with 7 bases between.

J is TRBJ1-1 and V is TRBV29-1; 8 bases align to TRBD1. Trimming at V came to 7 bases and at J to 7 bases, leaving 8 bases not matched to a gene. Germline lookup yields CDR1 SQVTM and CDR2 ANQGSEA. The CDR3 contains 12 residues. The CDR3 sequence is CSERQGNGEAFF. The CDR3 DNA reads as TGCAGCGAGCGACAGGGGAACGGTGAAGCTTTCTTT. The variable domain in full, with the rest retrieved from reference TRBV29-1 and TRBJ1-1, is SAVISQKPSRDICQRGTSLTIQCQVDSQVTMMFWYRQQPGQSLTLIATANQGSEATYESGFVIDKFPISRPNLTFSTLTVSNMSPEDSSIYLCSERQGNGEAFFGQGTRLTVV.

This clone has just one count. This rearrangement joins TRBV19 to TRBJ1-1; possible D gene TRBD1, 5 bases. Germline V lookup: CDR1 LNHDA, CDR2 SQIVND (reference sequence). Deletions cut 7 bases from V and 1 base from J, with 10 bases between. This CDR3 is built from 13 residues. Here the CDR3 reads CASTHDRNTEAFF. For the CDR3, the DNA is TGTGCCAGTACCCACGACAGGAACACTGAAGCTTTCTTT.

Here the CDR3 reads CASSESYEQYF. The CDR3 bases are TGCGCCAGCAGTGAATCCTACGAGCAGTACTTC. The genes are TRBV10-2 and TRBJ2-7; no clear D. Germline CDR1 reads WSHSY; CDR2 reads SAAADI. This CDR3 has 11 residues. Trimming left V 3 bases short and J 1 base short, with 1 base between.

The J gene is TRBJ2-3, the V gene TRBV6-4; no definite D call. V lost 3 bases and J 4 bases, leaving 11 bases between the germline ends. Germline lookup yields CDR1 MRHNA and CDR2 SNTAGT. The CDR3 is made up of 14 amino acids. The DNA of the CDR3 is TGTGCCAGCAGTGAGAGCCCGGGCCCAGATACGCAGTATTTT. This sequence encodes CASSESPGPDTQYF.

The gene calls are TRBV7-9 and TRBJ2-5; D gene unclear. The V gene lost 8 bases and the J gene lost 4 bases, with 8 bases spanning the gap. The CDR3 has 11 amino acids. Germline CDR1 SEHNR, CDR2 FQNEAQ (reference sequence). The CDR3 DNA sequence: TGTGCCAGCCGTATCGGAGAGACCCAGTACTTC. Translated, it gives CASRIGETQYF.

V and J are TRBV12-5 and TRBJ2-2; D is tentatively TRBD1 or TRBD2 (5 bases each). Between the trimmed V and J ends, which lost 4 bases and 4 bases, there was a span of 16 bases. Germline loops: CDR1 LGHNT, CDR2 FRNRAP. This CDR3 region has 16 residues. The CDR3 DNA is TGTGCTAGTGGTTGGGACCCGGGACGCGCCACCGGGGAGCTGTTTTTT. It encodes CASGWDPGRATGELFF.

This rearrangement joins TRBV6-5 to TRBJ1-1, with D possibly matching TRBD1 (5 bases). V lost 6 bases, J lost 7 bases, and 12 bases lay in between. Per germline, CDR1 MNHEY and CDR2 SVGAGI. This CDR3 comprises 12 residues. The CDR3 DNA is TGTGCCAGCAGGGGAGGGACGGTTGAAGCTTTCTTT. It codes for CASRGGTVEAFF.

V and J are TRBV7-3 and TRBJ1-6; D possibly corresponds to TRBD1 (5 bases). The CDR3 runs to 14 residues. Trimming removed 1 base from V and 7 bases from J, with 8 bases in between. Germline loops: CDR1 SGHTA, CDR2 FQGTGA. The CDR3 loop reads CASSLKGHNSPLHF. DNA for the CDR3: TGTGCCAGCAGCTTAAAGGGGCACAATTCACCCCTCCACTTT. The whole variable domain, filled in from reference TRBV7-3 and TRBJ1-6, reads GAGVSQTPSNKVTEKGKYVELRCDPISGHTALYWYRQSLGQGPEFLIYFQGTGAADDSGLPNDRFFAVRPEGSVSTLKIQRTERGDSAVYLCASSLKGHNSPLHFGNGTRLTVT.

This chain uses TRBV6-6 with TRBJ2-1; TRBD1 matches at 8 bases. V lost 4 bases and J lost 2; bases outside the gene matches: 7. This CDR3 is 16 amino acids long. CDR1 is MNHNY, CDR2 SVGAGI, per germline (reference sequence). CDR3 region: CASSSIDRGPYNEQFF. The DNA for the CDR3 is TGTGCCAGCAGTTCTATAGACAGGGGTCCCTACAATGAGCAGTTCTTC.

The chain carries TRBV6-5 and TRBJ1-5; D not certain. Trimming shortened V by 0 bases and J by 3 bases, and 9 bases separated the two germline ends. Germline V gene data show CDR1 as MNHEY and CDR2 as SVGAGI. The length of the CDR3 is 15 residues. The CDR3 DNA reads TGTGCCAGCAGTTACTCAACCAGTCCCAATCAGCCCCAGCATTTT. It codes for CASSYSTSPNQPQHF.

V and J are TRBV9 and TRBJ1-1, with D hard to call. Germline loops: CDR1 SGDLS, CDR2 YYNGEE. With 0 bases removed from V and 1 base from J, the gap between germline ends came to 10 bases. The CDR3 loop spans 15 amino acids. In nucleotides, the CDR3 is TGTGCCAGCAGCGTAGATATCCGGGGGAACACTGAAGCTTTCTTT. As protein: CASSVDIRGNTEAFF.

The gene calls are TRBV5-1 and TRBJ1-2; 8 nucleotides line up with TRBD1. The CDR3 is made up of 14 amino acids. Trimming at V came to 4 bases and at J to 7 bases, leaving 9 bases not matched to a gene. Germline assignment: CDR1 SGHRS and CDR2 YFSETQ. CDR3 sequence reads: CASSPPTGERGYTF. In DNA, the CDR3 is TGCGCCAGCAGCCCCCCGACAGGGGAACGTGGCTACACCTTC.

The rearrangement joins TRBV5-4 to TRBJ1-4; D is perhaps TRBD1 (5 bases). Germline V gives CDR1 SGHNT, CDR2 YYREEE (reference sequence). V dropped 3 bases and J dropped 8 bases, with 20 bases sitting between them. The length of the CDR3 is 16 residues. CDR3 sequence reads: CASSSLDSAFPEKLFF. As DNA, the CDR3 is TGTGCCAGCAGCTCTTTAGACAGTGCCTTCCCCGAAAAACTGTTTTTT.